The present T cell receptor beta chain was sequenced within a study of blood T cell repertoires in COVID-19. As for the study in general: Some COVID-19 samples were acute and others convalescent; all came from the United States, Italy and Spain. The analysed material was cDNA or gDNA that came from T cells, B-cell-depleted T cells, or PBMCs.

V dropped 2 bases and J dropped 6; count of bases not matched to a gene: 18. The CDR3 covers 19 residues. Per the original data handling: Cell counts per sample came from amplifying reference gene primers. Assay used: immunoSEQ multiplex PCR; TCRdb lists only in-frame clones, some missing. Clone size and the V and J calls come from that table; the DNA yielded D and trimming. The sample carries 200,000 to 250,000 clones, 84% recorded once. This clonotype was sampled from a woman of 80 years or more with active or convalescent COVID-19. The material sequenced was peripheral blood. The chain couples TRBV6-7 to TRBJ2-2; 7 bases fit TRBD2. TRBV6-7 is an open reading frame, and its role is uncertain. CDR3 protein: CASSYPSEGGLSGPGELFF. The DNA for the CDR3 is TGTGCCAGCAGTTACCCCTCCGAGGGAGGGTTGTCCGGTCCCGGGGAGCTGTTTTTT.